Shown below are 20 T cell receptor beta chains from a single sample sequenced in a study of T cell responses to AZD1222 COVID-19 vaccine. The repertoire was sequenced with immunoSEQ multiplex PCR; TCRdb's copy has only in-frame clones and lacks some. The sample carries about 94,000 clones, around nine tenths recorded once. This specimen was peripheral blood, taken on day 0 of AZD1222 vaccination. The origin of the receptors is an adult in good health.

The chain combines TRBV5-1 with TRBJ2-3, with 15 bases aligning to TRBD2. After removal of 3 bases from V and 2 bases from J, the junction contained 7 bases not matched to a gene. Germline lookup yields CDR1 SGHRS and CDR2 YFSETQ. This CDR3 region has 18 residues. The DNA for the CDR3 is TGCGCCAGCAGCTCCGGACTAGCGGGGGGGCTGGTCACAGATACGCAGTATTTT. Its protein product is CASSSGLAGGLVTDTQYF.

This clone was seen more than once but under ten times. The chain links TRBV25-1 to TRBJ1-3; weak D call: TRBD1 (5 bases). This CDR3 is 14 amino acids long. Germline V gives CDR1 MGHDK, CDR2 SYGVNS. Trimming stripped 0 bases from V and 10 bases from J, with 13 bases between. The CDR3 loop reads CASSEYGDRGTIYF. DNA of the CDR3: TGTGCCAGCAGTGAATACGGGGACCGAGGGACCATATATTTT.

The CDR3 DNA reads as TGTGCCAGCAGGAACTCAGGGGGACCTGGGGCCAACGTCCTGACTTTC. It encodes CASRNSGGPGANVLTF. This chain joins TRBV28 and TRBJ2-6; the match to TRBD1 covers 7 bases. V gave up 6 bases and J gave up 2 bases; unmatched junction bases: 7. This CDR3 contains 16 residues. Germline lookup yields CDR1 MDHEN and CDR2 SYDVKM.

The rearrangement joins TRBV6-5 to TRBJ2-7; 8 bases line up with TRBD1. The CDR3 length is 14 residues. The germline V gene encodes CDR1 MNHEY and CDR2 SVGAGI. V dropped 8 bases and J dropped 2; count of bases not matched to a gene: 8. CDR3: CASYTGGPTYEQYF. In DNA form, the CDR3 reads TGTGCCAGCTATACAGGGGGTCCGACCTACGAGCAGTACTTC.

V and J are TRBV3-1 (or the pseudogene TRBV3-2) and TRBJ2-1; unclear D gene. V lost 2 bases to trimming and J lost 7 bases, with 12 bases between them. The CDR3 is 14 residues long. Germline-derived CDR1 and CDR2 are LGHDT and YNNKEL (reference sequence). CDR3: CASSQLRQINEQFF. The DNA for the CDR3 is TGTGCCAGCAGCCAACTCCGCCAAATTAATGAGCAGTTCTTC.

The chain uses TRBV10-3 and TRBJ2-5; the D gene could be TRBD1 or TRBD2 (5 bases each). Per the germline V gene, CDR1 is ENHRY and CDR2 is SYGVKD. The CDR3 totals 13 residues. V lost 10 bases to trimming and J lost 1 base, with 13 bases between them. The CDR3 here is CASTRDLQETQYF. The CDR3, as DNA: TGTGCCAGCACCCGGGACCTCCAAGAGACCCAGTACTTC.

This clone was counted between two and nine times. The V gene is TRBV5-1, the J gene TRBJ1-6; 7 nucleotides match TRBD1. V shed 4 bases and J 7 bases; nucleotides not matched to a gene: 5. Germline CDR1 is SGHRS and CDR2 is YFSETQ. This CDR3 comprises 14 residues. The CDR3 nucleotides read TGCGCCAGCAGCCCGGACAGGTACAATTCACCCCTCCACTTT. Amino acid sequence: CASSPDRYNSPLHF.

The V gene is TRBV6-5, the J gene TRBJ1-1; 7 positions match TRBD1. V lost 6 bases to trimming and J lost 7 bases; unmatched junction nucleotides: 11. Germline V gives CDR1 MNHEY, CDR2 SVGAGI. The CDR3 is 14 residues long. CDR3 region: CASRTLTGDGEAFF. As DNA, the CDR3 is TGTGCCAGCAGGACTCTCACAGGGGACGGTGAAGCTTTCTTT.

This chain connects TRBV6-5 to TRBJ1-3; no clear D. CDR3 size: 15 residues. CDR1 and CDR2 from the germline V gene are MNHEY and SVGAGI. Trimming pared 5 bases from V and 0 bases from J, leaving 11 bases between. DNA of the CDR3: TGTGCCAGCAGTCCCCGAGAGGGCTCTGGAAACACCATATATTTT. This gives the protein CASSPREGSGNTIYF.

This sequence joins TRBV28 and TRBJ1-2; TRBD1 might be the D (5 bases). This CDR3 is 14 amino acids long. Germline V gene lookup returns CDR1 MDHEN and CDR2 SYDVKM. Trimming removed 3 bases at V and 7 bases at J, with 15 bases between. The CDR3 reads CASSLRDYGVGYTF. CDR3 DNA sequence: TGTGCCAGCAGTTTGAGGGACTATGGGGTTGGCTACACCTTC.

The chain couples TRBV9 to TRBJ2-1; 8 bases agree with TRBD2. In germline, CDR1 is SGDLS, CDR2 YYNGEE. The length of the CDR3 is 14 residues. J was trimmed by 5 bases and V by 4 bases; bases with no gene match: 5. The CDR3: CASSPGGADNEQFF. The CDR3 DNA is TGTGCCAGCAGCCCCGGGGGGGCGGACAATGAGCAGTTCTTC.

CDR3 DNA: TGCGCCAGCAGCCGGGATCTGGGGAACACTGAAGCTTTCTTT. Translating gives CASSRDLGNTEAFF. The V and J genes are TRBV4-1 and TRBJ1-1, with D uncertain. V shed 4 bases and J shed 1 base, with 10 bases lying between them. This CDR3 spans 14 amino acids. From germline, CDR1 is MGHRA and CDR2 YSYEKL.

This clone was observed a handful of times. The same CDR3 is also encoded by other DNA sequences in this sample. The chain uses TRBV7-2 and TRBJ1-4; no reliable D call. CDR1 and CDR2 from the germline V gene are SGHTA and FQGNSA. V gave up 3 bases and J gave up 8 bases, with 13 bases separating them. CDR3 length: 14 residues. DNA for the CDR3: TGTGCCAGCAGCTTGGCCGGGGTTGGCGAAAAACTGTTTTTT. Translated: CASSLAGVGEKLFF.

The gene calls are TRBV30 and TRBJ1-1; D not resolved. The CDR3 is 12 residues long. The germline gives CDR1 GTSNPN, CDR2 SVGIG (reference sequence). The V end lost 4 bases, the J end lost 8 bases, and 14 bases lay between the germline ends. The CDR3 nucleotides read TGTGCCTGGAATATGCATGGGGAGGAAGCTTTCTTT. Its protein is CAWNMHGEEAFF.

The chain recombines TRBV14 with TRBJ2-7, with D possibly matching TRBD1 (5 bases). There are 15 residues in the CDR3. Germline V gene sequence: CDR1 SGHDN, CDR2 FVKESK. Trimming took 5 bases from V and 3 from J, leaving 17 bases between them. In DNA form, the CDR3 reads TGTGCCAGCAGCGAACTTCAGGGTAACGGCTACGAGCAGTACTTC. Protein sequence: CASSELQGNGYEQYF.

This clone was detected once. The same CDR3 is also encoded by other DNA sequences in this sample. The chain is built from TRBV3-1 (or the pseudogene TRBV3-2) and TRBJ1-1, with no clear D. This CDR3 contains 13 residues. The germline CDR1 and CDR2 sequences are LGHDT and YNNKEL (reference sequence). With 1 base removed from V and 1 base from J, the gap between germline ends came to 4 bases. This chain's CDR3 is CASSQVPNTEAFF. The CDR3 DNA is TGTGCCAGCAGCCAAGTACCGAACACTGAAGCTTTCTTT.

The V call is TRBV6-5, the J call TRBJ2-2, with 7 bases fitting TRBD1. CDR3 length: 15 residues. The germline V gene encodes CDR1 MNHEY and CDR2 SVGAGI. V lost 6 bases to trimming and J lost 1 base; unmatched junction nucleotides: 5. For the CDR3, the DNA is TGTGCCAGCAGATCTGGGACAGTGAACACCGGGGAGCTGTTTTTT. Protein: CASRSGTVNTGELFF.

As DNA, the CDR3 is TGTGCCAGCAGTTTACTTACAGGGGGGATGGTGCAGTACTTC. This translates into CASSLLTGGMVQYF. J is TRBJ2-7 and V is TRBV7-2; 8 bases agree with TRBD1. The CDR3 extends over 14 amino acids. After removal of 6 bases from V and 9 bases from J, the junction contained 13 bases not matched to a gene. In germline, CDR1 is SGHTA, CDR2 FQGNSA.

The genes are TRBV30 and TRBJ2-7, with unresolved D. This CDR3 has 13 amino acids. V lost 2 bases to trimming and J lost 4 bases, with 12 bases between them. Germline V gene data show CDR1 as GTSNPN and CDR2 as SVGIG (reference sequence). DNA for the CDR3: TGTGCCTGGAGTAAGAAACGGGCTTACGAGCAGTACTTC. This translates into CAWSKKRAYEQYF.

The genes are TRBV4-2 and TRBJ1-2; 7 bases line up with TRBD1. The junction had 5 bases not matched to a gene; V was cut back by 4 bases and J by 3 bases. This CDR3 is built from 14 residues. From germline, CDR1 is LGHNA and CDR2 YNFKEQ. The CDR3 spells CASSPGQGDYGYTF. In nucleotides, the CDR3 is TGTGCCAGCAGCCCCGGGCAGGGGGACTATGGCTACACCTTC.